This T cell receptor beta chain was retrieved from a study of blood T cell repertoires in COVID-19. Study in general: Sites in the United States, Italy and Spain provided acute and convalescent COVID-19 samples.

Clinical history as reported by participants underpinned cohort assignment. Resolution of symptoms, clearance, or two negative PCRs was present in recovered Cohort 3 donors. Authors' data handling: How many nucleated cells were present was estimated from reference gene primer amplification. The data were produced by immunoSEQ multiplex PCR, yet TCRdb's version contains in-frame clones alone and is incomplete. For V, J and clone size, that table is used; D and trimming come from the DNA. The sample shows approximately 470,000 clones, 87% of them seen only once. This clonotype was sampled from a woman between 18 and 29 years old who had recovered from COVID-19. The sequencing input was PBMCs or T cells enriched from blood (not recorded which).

The CDR3 is CASSQTPMGQGLGYTF. The CDR3 DNA is TGCGCCAGCAGCCAAACTCCAATGGGACAGGGTCTAGGCTACACCTTC. This sequence joins TRBV4-1 and TRBJ1-2; TRBD1 matches at 9 bases. CDR3 length: 16 amino acids. Germline lookup yields CDR1 MGHRA and CDR2 YSYEKL. The trim removed 2 bases at V and 8 bases at J, leaving 12 bases unmatched.